This T cell receptor beta chain came from a study of T cell changes during pregnancy in multiple sclerosis. Profiled with immunoSEQ multiplex PCR; TCRdb holds only in-frame clones, not every one. The sample consists of 100,000 to 140,000 clones, 85% to 95% of them appearing once. CDR3 length: 12 amino acids. Deletions cut 4 bases from V and 1 base from J, with 5 bases between. Germline CDR1 is SGDLS and CDR2 is YYNGEE. The TCR sequence derives from a female donor in good health, enrolled as a control in a pregnancy study. The chain links TRBV9 to TRBJ2-5; D is undetermined. Sample: peripheral blood, taken in the third trimester of pregnancy. The CDR3 loop reads CASSRSQETQYF. CDR3 sequence (DNA): TGTGCCAGCAGCAGGAGCCAAGAGACCCAGTACTTC.